This T cell receptor (beta chain) was documented in a study of blood T cell repertoires in COVID-19. Study overall: The cDNA or gDNA used as material had been derived from T cells, B-cell-depleted T cells, or PBMCs.

The CDR3 is made up of 16 amino acids. The V gene's germline CDR1 is LNHNV and CDR2 YYDKDF (reference sequence). The V segment lost 5 bases and the J segment 7 bases; nucleotides outside the gene matches: 13. Per the study methods: The assay estimated nucleated cells by amplifying reference gene primers. Sequencing was performed with immunoSEQ multiplex PCR; in TCRdb, only in-frame clones are kept and a portion is missing. The V and J calls and clone size come from that table; D and trimming were worked out from the DNA. This table holds 150,000 or so clones, approximately 87% found once. The source is a woman between 65 and 79 years old with acute or convalescent COVID-19. The chain links TRBV15 to TRBJ1-5; 8 nucleotides agree with TRBD1. Sequencing was performed on peripheral blood. As DNA, the CDR3 is TGTGCCACCAGCGTGGCCGGACAGGGAGAGTGGCAGCCCCAGCATTTT. Its translation: CATSVAGQGEWQPQHF.